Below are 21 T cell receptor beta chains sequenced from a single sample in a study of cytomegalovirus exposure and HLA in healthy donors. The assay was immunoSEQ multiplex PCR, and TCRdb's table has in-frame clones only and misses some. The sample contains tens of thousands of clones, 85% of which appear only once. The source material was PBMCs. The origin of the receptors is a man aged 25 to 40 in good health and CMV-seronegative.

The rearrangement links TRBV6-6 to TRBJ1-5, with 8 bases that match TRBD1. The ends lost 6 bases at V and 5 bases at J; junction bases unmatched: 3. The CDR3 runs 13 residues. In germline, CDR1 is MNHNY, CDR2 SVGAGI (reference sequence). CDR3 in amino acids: CASRLTGDQPQHF. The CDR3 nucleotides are TGTGCCAGCAGGCTGACAGGGGATCAGCCCCAGCATTTT.

The CDR3 coding sequence is TGCGCCAGCAGCCAAGATCGGGGGGACAGGGGGCAATCTGGCTACACCTTC. It is translated as CASSQDRGDRGQSGYTF. The rearrangement links TRBV4-3 to TRBJ1-2; 12 bases match TRBD1. The V gene's germline CDR1 is LGHNA and CDR2 YSLEER. J was trimmed by 7 bases and V by 0 bases; bases with no gene match: 9. CDR3 length: 17 amino acids.

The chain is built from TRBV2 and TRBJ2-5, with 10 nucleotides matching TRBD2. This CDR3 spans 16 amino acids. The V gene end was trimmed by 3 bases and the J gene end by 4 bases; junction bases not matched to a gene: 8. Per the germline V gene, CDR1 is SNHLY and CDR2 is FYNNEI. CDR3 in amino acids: CASSDAGTSELETQYF. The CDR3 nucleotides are TGTGCCAGCAGTGACGCCGGGACTAGCGAGCTAGAGACCCAGTACTTC.

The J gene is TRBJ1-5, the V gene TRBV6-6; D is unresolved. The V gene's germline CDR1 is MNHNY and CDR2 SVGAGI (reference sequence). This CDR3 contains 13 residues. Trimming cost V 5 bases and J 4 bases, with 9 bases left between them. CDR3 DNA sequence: TGTGCCAGCAGTCCGGGAAAGAATCAGCCCCAGCATTTT. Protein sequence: CASSPGKNQPQHF.

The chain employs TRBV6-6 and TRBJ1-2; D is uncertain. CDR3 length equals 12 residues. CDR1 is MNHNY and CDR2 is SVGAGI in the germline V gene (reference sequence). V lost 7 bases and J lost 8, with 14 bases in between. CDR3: CASNPGAPGYTF. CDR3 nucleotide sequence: TGTGCCAGCAACCCAGGTGCTCCAGGCTACACCTTC.

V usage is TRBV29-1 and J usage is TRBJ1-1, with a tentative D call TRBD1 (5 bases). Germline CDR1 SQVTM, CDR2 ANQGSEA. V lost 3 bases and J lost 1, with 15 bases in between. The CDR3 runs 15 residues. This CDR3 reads CSVEVAGTGNTEAFF. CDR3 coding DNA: TGCAGCGTTGAGGTGGCCGGGACTGGGAACACTGAAGCTTTCTTT.

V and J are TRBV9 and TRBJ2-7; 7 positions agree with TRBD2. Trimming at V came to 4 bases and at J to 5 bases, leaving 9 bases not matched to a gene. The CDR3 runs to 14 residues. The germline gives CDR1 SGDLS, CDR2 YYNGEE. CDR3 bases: TGTGCCAGCAGCCCCCCCGGCGGGGGACACGAGCAGTACTTC. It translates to CASSPPGGGHEQYF.

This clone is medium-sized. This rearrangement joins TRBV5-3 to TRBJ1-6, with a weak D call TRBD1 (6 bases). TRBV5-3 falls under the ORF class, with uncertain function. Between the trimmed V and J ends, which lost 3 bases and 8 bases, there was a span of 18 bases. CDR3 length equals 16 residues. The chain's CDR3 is CARSSSGGRHYSPLHF. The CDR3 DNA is TGTGCCAGAAGCTCGAGCGGGGGCCGTCATTATTCACCCCTCCACTTT.

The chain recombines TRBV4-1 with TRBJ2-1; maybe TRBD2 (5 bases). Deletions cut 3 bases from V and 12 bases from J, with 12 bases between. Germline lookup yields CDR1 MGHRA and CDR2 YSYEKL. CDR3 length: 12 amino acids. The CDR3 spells CASSQQTSAQFF. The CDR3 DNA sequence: TGCGCCAGCAGCCAGCAAACTAGTGCGCAGTTCTTC.

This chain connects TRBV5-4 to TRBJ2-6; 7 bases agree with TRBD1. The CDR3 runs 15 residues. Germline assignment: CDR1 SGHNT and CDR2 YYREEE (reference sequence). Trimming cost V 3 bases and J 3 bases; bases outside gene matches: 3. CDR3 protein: CASSSDRDGANVLTF. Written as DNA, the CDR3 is TGTGCCAGCAGCTCCGACAGGGATGGGGCCAACGTCCTGACTTTC.

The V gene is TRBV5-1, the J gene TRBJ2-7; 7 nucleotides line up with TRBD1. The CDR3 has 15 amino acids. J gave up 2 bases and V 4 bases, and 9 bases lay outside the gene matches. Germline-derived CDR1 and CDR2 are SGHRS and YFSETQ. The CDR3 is CASSQGDTGTYEQYV. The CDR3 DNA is TGCGCCAGCAGCCAGGGGGATACAGGGACCTACGAGCAGTACGTC.

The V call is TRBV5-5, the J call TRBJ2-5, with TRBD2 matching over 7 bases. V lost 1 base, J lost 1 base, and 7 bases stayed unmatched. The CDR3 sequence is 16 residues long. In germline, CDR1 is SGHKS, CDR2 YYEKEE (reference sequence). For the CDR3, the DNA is TGTGCCAGCAGCTTGTGGAGAGGCGGGAGCCAAGAGACCCAGTACTTC. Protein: CASSLWRGGSQETQYF.

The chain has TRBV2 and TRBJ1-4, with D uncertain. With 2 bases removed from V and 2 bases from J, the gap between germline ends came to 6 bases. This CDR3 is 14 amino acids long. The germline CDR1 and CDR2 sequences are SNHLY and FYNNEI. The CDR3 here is CASSERVTNEKLFF. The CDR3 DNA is TGTGCCAGCAGTGAACGGGTGACTAATGAAAAACTGTTTTTT. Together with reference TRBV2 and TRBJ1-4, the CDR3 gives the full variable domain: EPEVTQTPSHQVTQMGQEVILRCVPISNHLYFYWYRQILGQKVEFLVSFYNNEISEKSEIFDDQFSVERPDGSNFTLKIRSTKLEDSAMYFCASSERVTNEKLFFGSGTQLSVL.

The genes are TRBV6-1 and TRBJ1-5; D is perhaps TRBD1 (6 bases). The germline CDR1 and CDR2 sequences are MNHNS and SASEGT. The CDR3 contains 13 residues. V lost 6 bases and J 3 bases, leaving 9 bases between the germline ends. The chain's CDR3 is CASRGQINQPQHF. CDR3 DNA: TGTGCCAGCAGAGGACAGATCAATCAGCCCCAGCATTTT.

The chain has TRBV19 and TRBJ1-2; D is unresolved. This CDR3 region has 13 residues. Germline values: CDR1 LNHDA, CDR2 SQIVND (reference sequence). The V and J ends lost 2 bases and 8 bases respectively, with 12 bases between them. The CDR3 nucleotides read TGTGCCAGTAGTATACGGTCCCTCGGGGGCTACACCTTC. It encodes CASSIRSLGGYTF. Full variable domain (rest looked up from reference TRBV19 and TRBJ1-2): DGGITQSPKYLFRKEGQNVTLSCEQNLNHDAMYWYRQDPGQGLRLIYYSQIVNDFQKGDIAEGYSVSREKKESFPLTVTSAQKNPTAFYLCASSIRSLGGYTFGSGTRLTVV.

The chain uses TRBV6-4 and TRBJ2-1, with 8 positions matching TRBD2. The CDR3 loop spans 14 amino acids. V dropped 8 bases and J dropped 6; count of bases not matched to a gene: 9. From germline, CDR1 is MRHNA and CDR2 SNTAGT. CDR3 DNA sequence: TGTGCCAGCTCCGATCTCGGGACTAGCAATGAGCAGTTCTTC. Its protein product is CASSDLGTSNEQFF.

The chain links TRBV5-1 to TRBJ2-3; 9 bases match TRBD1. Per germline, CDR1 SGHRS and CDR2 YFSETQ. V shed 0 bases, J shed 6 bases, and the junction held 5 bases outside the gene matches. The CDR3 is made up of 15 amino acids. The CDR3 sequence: CASSLEGQGSDTQYF. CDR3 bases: TGCGCCAGCAGCTTGGAGGGACAGGGTTCCGATACGCAGTATTTT.

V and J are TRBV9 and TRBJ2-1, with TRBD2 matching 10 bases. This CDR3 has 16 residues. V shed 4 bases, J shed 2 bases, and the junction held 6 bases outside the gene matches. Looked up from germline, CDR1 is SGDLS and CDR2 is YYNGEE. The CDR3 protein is CASSHPSGGAYNEQFF. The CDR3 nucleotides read TGTGCCAGCAGCCATCCCAGCGGGGGGGCCTACAATGAGCAGTTCTTC.

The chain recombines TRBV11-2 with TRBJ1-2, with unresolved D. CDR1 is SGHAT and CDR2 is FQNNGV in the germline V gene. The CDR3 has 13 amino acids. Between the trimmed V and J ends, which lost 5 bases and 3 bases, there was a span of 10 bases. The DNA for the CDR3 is TGTGCCAGCAGCCCCGTTGGCTACTATGGCTACACCTTC. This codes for CASSPVGYYGYTF.

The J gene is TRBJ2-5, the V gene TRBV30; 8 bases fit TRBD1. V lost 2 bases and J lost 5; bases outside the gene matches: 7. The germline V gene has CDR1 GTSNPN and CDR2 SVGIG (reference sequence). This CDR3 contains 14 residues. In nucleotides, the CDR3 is TGTGCCTGGAGTCTAGTGAACAGGGGGGAGACCCAGTACTTC. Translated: CAWSLVNRGETQYF.

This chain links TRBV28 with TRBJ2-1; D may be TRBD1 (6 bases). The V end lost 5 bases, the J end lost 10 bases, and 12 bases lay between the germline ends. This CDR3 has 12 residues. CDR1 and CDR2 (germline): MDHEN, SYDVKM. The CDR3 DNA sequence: TGTGCCAGCAGTCTTAAGGGGGTCGAGCAGTTCTTC. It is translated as CASSLKGVEQFF.